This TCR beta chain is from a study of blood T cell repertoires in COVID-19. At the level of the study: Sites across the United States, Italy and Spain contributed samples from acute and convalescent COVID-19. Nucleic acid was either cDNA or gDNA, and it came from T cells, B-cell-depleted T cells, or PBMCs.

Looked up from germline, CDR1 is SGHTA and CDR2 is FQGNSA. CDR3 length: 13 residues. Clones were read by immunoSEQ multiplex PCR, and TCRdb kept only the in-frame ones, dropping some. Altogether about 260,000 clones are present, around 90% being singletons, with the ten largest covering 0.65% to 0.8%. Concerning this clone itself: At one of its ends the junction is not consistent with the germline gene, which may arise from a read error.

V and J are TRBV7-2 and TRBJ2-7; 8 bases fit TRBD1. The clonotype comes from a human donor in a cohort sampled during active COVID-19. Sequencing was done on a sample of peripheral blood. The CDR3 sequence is CASSYSSAGGRDF. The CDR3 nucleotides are TGTGCCAGCAGCTACAGCTCCGCAGGGGGCCGGGACTTC.